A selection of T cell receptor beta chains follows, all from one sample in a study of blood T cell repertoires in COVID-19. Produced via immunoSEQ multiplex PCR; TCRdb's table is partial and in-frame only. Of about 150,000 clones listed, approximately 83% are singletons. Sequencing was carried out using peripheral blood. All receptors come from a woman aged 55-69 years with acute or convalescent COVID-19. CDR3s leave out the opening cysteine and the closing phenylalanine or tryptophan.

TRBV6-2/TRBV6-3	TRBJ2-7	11	ASSWTGTYEQY
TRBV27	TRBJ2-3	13	ASSSTGTSTDTQY
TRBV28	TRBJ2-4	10	ASSPGRDRGS
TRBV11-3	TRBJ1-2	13	ASSMGDRSSGGYT
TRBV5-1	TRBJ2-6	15	ASSLAGQNSGANVLT
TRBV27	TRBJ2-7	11	ASSLRGHYEQY
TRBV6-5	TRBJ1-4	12	ASRRQSTNEKLF
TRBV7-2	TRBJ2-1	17	ASSYRWGSGASSYNEQF
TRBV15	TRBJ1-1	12	ATSPRTGGTEAF
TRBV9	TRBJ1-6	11	ASSIDRHSPLH
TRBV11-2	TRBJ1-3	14	ASSWARGAGGNTIY
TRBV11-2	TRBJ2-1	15	ASSPPGLAGSYNEQF
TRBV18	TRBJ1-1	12	ASSPPSVNTEAF
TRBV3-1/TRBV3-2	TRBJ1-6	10	ASSPTDRPLH
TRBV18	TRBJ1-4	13	ASSPGQATNEKLF
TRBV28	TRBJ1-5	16	ASSFWRTVSYSNQPQH
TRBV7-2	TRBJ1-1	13	ASSLVRASGTEAF
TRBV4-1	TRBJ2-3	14	ASSLQLAGGLDTQY
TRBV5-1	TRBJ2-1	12	ASGRGGTYNEQF
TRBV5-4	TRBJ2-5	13	ASSLGLAGLETQY
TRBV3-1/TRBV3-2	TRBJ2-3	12	ASSHSGEGDTQY
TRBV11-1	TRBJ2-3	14	ASSSLAGGRVDTQY